These 10 T cell receptor beta chains were all obtained from the same sample, sequenced in a study of post-analysis software for immune sequencing data. Whole-study findings and limits: Controls showed lower frequencies than patients for roughly five TRBV segments, and TRBV5-6, TRBV5-1 and TRBV20-1 were among these.

Prepared libraries of TCR beta cDNA carried unique molecular identifiers. TCRdb independently ran MiXCR on the PCR reads; one entry per CDR3 protein. The sample holds about 770,000 distinct CDR3 sequences, approximately 44% seen once. Their cognate antigens are unknown. Material: blood. All receptors come from a girl aged 10 to 17 with multiple sclerosis.

The chain couples TRBV6-5 to TRBJ2-7; D may correspond to TRBD1 or TRBD2 (6 bases each). This CDR3 is built from 14 residues. Deletions cut 6 bases from V and 3 bases from J, with 15 bases between. Looked up from germline, CDR1 is MNHEY and CDR2 is SVGAGI. This CDR3 reads CASRPFEGGYEQYF. DNA of the CDR3: TGTGCCAGCAGGCCATTCGAGGGGGGCTACGAGCAGTACTTC.

In this sample, this clonotype turned up a few times. This sequence joins TRBV5-1 and TRBJ2-5; D unresolved. The J call may be wrong; the DNA end is better matched by TRBJ2-7. The length of the CDR3 is 17 residues. Germline-derived CDR1 and CDR2 are SGHRS and YFSETQ. DNA of the CDR3: TGCGCCAGCAGCTTTGGTTTGCAGTGGCAGCCAACCTACGAGCAGTACTTC. Protein product: CASSFGLQWQPTYEQYF.

The chain recombines TRBV27 with TRBJ2-3, with D perhaps TRBD2 (6 bases). Trimming stripped 0 bases from V and 6 bases from J, with 16 bases between. The germline CDR1 and CDR2 sequences are MNHEY and SMNVEV (reference sequence). The CDR3 extends over 16 amino acids. DNA for the CDR3: TGTGCCAGCAGTTTATCCGGGCGGGCCCGGGGGGATACGCAGTATTTT. Translation gives CASSLSGRARGDTQYF.

The chain couples TRBV28 to TRBJ2-7; D possibly corresponds to TRBD1 (6 bases). Germline V lookup: CDR1 MDHEN, CDR2 SYDVKM. The CDR3 totals 12 residues. Trimming shortened V by 8 bases and J by 3 bases, and 11 bases separated the two germline ends. The CDR3 bases are TGTGCCAGCCACCGGACAGACTACGAGCAGTACTTC. Translating it yields CASHRTDYEQYF.

This clonotype was observed a handful of times. The chain combines TRBV29-1 with TRBJ1-2; unclear D gene. CDR3 length: 11 amino acids. Deletions cut 1 base from V and 3 bases from J, with 3 bases between. The V gene's germline CDR1 is SQVTM and CDR2 ANQGSEA. This chain's CDR3 is CSVEVDYGYTF. The CDR3 DNA sequence: TGCAGCGTTGAAGTGGACTATGGCTACACCTTC.

The chain has TRBV7-2 and TRBJ2-3, with TRBD2 identical over 11 bases. Per germline, CDR1 SGHTA and CDR2 FQGNSA. The CDR3 loop spans 15 amino acids. With 5 bases clipped from V and 6 bases from J, the junction kept 7 bases outside the gene matches. The CDR3 DNA is TGTGCCAGCAGCCCGGGACTAGCGGAAGGGGATACGCAGTATTTT. Protein product: CASSPGLAEGDTQYF.

The rearrangement uses TRBV7-2 and TRBJ1-5, with 7 bases aligning to TRBD1. Germline V gives CDR1 SGHTA, CDR2 FQGNSA. CDR3 length equals 15 residues. Trimming cost V 5 bases and J 3 bases; bases outside gene matches: 7. For the CDR3, the DNA is TGTGCCAGCAGCCCCCTGGACAGGATCAATCAGCCCCAGCATTTT. As protein: CASSPLDRINQPQHF. The full variable domain, in which reference TRBV7-2 and TRBJ1-5 provide the parts outside the CDR3, is GAGVSQSPSNKVTEKGKDVELRCDPISGHTALYWYRQSLGQGLEFLIYFQGNSAPDKSGLPSDRFSAERTGGSVSTLTIQRTQQEDSAVYLCASSPLDRINQPQHFGDGTRLSIL.

This chain joins TRBV20-1 and TRBJ2-5; the D gene is possibly TRBD2 (7 bases). V lost 2 bases to trimming and J lost 3 bases, with 22 bases between them. The germline gives CDR1 DFQATT, CDR2 SNEGSKA (reference sequence). This CDR3 region has 17 residues. The CDR3 is CSARSMRGGLHKETQYF. CDR3 DNA sequence: TGCAGTGCTAGATCAATGAGGGGGGGACTACATAAAGAGACCCAGTACTTC.

This clonotype was found a few times. The V and J genes are TRBV20-1 and TRBJ2-7; 8 bases match TRBD1. The CDR3 consists of 17 residues. Germline assignment: CDR1 DFQATT and CDR2 SNEGSKA (reference sequence). Losses at the gene ends were 3 bases for V and 0 bases for J; bases not matched to a gene: 13. The CDR3 protein is CSASKDRGSVSSYEQYF. CDR3 sequence (DNA): TGCAGTGCTAGTAAAGACAGGGGAAGCGTGAGCTCCTACGAGCAGTACTTC.

The rearrangement links TRBV25-1 to TRBJ1-2, with D unresolved. V shed 1 base and J shed 8 bases, with 11 bases lying between them. Germline V gene lookup returns CDR1 MGHDK and CDR2 SYGVNS. This CDR3 spans 13 amino acids. The CDR3 sequence: CASSESGPKGYTF. In nucleotides, the CDR3 is TGTGCCAGCAGTGAATCCGGCCCTAAAGGCTACACCTTC.